Shown below are 17 T cell receptor beta chains from a single sample sequenced in a study of CD8+CD57+ T cells in acquired aplastic anemia. CD8+CD57+ cell expansion had been shown by flow cytometry in patients chosen for sequencing. TCR beta VDJ and CDR3 profiling used genomic DNA as template. TCRdb fed the reads into MiXCR, producing one record per CDR3 protein. The table has a few hundred thousand distinct CDR3 sequences, almost 50% seen once; the top ten hold about 20%. Sequenced input: sorted CD4+, CD8+, or CD8+CD57+ T cells (not recorded which) from PBMCs. The receptor source for this set is a human donor with aplastic anemia.

Comment on this clonotype: This may be a read error: a much more frequent sequence differs by one nucleotide. The chain uses TRBV7-9 and TRBJ2-5, with D maybe TRBD2 (6 bases). V was trimmed by 4 bases and J by 4 bases, leaving 10 bases between them. This CDR3 contains 13 residues. CDR1 and CDR2 (germline): SEHNR, FQNEAQ (reference sequence). DNA for the CDR3: TGTGCCAGCAGCTGGGACTCCCGAGAGACCCAGTACTTC. This translates into CASSWDSRETQYF. The whole variable domain, remainder taken from reference TRBV7-9 and TRBJ2-5, is DTGVSQNPRHKITKRGQNVTFRCDPISEHNRLYWYRQTLGQGPEFLTYFQNEAQLEKSRLLSDRFSAERPKGSFSTLEIQRTEQGDSAMYLCASSWDSRETQYFGPGTRLLVL.

A remark on this clonotype: This may be a read error, as it is one base from a much larger clone. V and J are TRBV6-6 and TRBJ1-6, with 7 nucleotides matching TRBD1. The CDR3 has 15 amino acids. Germline V gives CDR1 MNHNY, CDR2 SVGAGI (reference sequence). The CDR3 nucleotides are TGTGCCAGCGGTTACAGGGGAGATAATAATCCACCCCTCCACTTT. Amino acids: CASGYRGDNNPPLHF.

In this sample, this clonotype turned up many times. This chain uses TRBV12-3 or TRBV12-4 with TRBJ1-5; D is perhaps TRBD1 (5 bases). The CDR3 sequence is 15 residues long. Trimming shortened V by 3 bases and J by 2 bases, and 11 bases separated the two germline ends. CDR3 amino acids: CASSLWGRGNQPQHF. The CDR3 coding sequence is TGTGCCAGCAGTTTGTGGGGACGGGGCAATCAGCCCCAGCATTTT.

This chain uses TRBV10-3 with TRBJ1-2; D gene uncertain. There are 15 residues in the CDR3. V was shortened by 2 bases and J by 5 bases, with 15 bases between the two germline ends. Looked up from germline, CDR1 is ENHRY and CDR2 is SYGVKD. The CDR3 spells CAISEPVAWPYGYTF. In DNA, the CDR3 is TGTGCCATCAGTGAGCCGGTGGCATGGCCTTATGGCTACACCTTC.

J is TRBJ1-1 and V is TRBV20-1, with TRBD1 matching over 7 bases. V shed 3 bases and J 7 bases; nucleotides not matched to a gene: 11. This CDR3 is 14 amino acids long. Germline assignment: CDR1 DFQATT and CDR2 SNEGSKA (reference sequence). CDR3 sequence: CSASRDSKINEAFF. The CDR3, as DNA: TGCAGTGCTAGTAGGGACAGCAAGATAAATGAAGCTTTCTTT.

The table lists this clonotype with a count of one. This sequence joins TRBV29-1 and TRBJ2-1, with TRBD2 matching 10 bases. The V and J ends lost 7 bases and 8 bases, in that order; junction bases with no gene match: 8. Per the germline V gene, CDR1 is SQVTM and CDR2 is ANQGSEA. This CDR3 comprises 13 residues. In DNA form, the CDR3 reads TGCAGCGCTGAGCGGGGGGGCCACTATGAGCAGTTCTTC. Encoded protein: CSAERGGHYEQFF.

The CDR3 reads CASSLVGLGTEAFF. The DNA of the CDR3 is TGTGCCAGCAGCTTAGTAGGGTTGGGCACTGAAGCTTTCTTT. V usage is TRBV7-2 and J usage is TRBJ1-1; D is uncertain. Trimming left V 1 base short and J 4 bases short, with 10 bases between. The CDR3 runs 14 residues. CDR1 and CDR2 (germline): SGHTA, FQGNSA. Full variable domain (rest looked up from reference TRBV7-2 and TRBJ1-1): GAGVSQSPSNKVTEKGKDVELRCDPISGHTALYWYRQSLGQGLEFLIYFQGNSAPDKSGLPSDRFSAERTGGSVSTLTIQRTQQEDSAVYLCASSLVGLGTEAFFGQGTRLTVV.

The chain carries TRBV19 and TRBJ2-7; a weak D match, TRBD1 (6 bases). Germline V gives CDR1 LNHDA, CDR2 SQIVND (reference sequence). The CDR3 covers 14 residues. The V end lost 6 bases, the J end lost 7 bases, and 19 bases lay between the germline ends. Here the CDR3 reads CASSQTGGDREQYF. The DNA of the CDR3 is TGTGCCAGTAGCCAGACAGGCGGCGATCGGGAGCAGTACTTC. The full variable domain, completed using reference TRBV19 and TRBJ2-7, is DGGITQSPKYLFRKEGQNVTLSCEQNLNHDAMYWYRQDPGQGLRLIYYSQIVNDFQKGDIAEGYSVSREKKESFPLTVTSAQKNPTAFYLCASSQTGGDREQYFGPGTRLTVT.

The sample holds many counts of this clonotype. The chain has TRBV7-8 and TRBJ1-1; no clear D. The CDR3 sequence is 14 residues long. Germline V CDR1 and CDR2: SGHVS, FQNEAQ. Trimming left V 1 base short and J 3 bases short, with 9 bases between. The chain's CDR3 is CASSLDAADTEAFF. The CDR3, as DNA: TGTGCCAGCAGCTTAGACGCGGCAGACACTGAAGCTTTCTTT.

With regard to this clonotype: The conserved phenylalanine or tryptophan normally closing the CDR3 is absent here, so this likely arose from a read error. The chain recombines TRBV11-2 with TRBJ2-7; D is possibly TRBD1 or TRBD2 (5 bases each). The CDR3 sequence is 15 residues long. With 5 bases removed from V and 0 bases from J, the gap between germline ends came to 14 bases. Germline CDR1 is SGHAT and CDR2 is FQNNGV. The CDR3 spells CASSPRDQSSYEQYL. DNA for the CDR3: TGTGCCAGCAGCCCCCGGGACCAGAGCTCCTACGAGCAGTACCTC.

This clonotype was counted only a few times. This chain connects TRBV7-2 to TRBJ2-1, with D possibly being TRBD1 (5 bases). This CDR3 is 16 amino acids long. Germline V gives CDR1 SGHTA, CDR2 FQGNSA. V dropped 2 bases and J dropped 9 bases, with 20 bases sitting between them. As DNA, the CDR3 is TGTGCCAGCAGCTTATGGGGCGTAGGAGAAATTAGTGAGCAGTTCTTC. This sequence encodes CASSLWGVGEISEQFF.

This clonotype has just a few counts. This chain joins TRBV4-2 and TRBJ1-4; 8 bases are a match to TRBD1. This CDR3 is built from 17 residues. Germline trimming cut 3 bases from V and 4 bases from J; bases unmatched to any gene: 10. Germline CDR1 reads LGHNA; CDR2 reads YNFKEQ. The CDR3 spells CASSQGTRGQVNEKLFF. The CDR3 DNA is TGTGCCAGCAGCCAGGGGACGAGGGGACAGGTTAATGAAAAACTGTTTTTT.

This chain joins TRBV10-3 and TRBJ1-1, with a possible D match to TRBD1 (6 bases). The CDR3 consists of 14 residues. V lost 5 bases and J 5 bases, leaving 15 bases between the germline ends. Germline loops: CDR1 ENHRY, CDR2 SYGVKD. CDR3 amino acids: CAISYQGGETEAFF. In DNA, the CDR3 is TGTGCCATCAGTTACCAAGGGGGGGAAACTGAAGCTTTCTTT.

This clonotype was detected ten times or more. The rearrangement joins TRBV5-5 to TRBJ1-1; TRBD1 matches at 7 bases. The CDR3 is 12 residues long. Germline CDR1 reads SGHKS; CDR2 reads YYEKEE (reference sequence). Trimming at V came to 4 bases and at J to 12 bases, leaving 9 bases not matched to a gene. CDR3 residues: CASSRDSITTFF. CDR3 bases: TGTGCCAGCAGCCGGGACAGCATTACGACTTTCTTT.

This clonotype has a count of ten or more. The chain is built from TRBV3-1 and TRBJ2-5; TRBD2 matches at 10 bases. Germline CDR1 reads LGHDT; CDR2 reads YNNKEL (reference sequence). V shed 4 bases, J shed 4 bases, and the junction held 3 bases outside the gene matches. The CDR3 extends over 14 amino acids. The CDR3: CASSPGTSAETQYF. The CDR3 DNA reads TGTGCCAGCAGCCCCGGGACTAGCGCAGAGACCCAGTACTTC.

The V gene is TRBV15, the J gene TRBJ1-5; no definite D call. V was clipped by 0 bases and J by 6 bases, with 9 bases between them. This CDR3 is 14 amino acids long. Germline V gene sequence: CDR1 LNHNV, CDR2 YYDKDF (reference sequence). The CDR3 is CATSRDSAGQPQHF. The CDR3 DNA sequence: TGTGCCACCAGCAGAGACAGCGCCGGTCAGCCCCAGCATTTT.

This clonotype was counted between two and nine times. It may be a read error: a sequence one base away is much more abundant. V gene TRBV5-1 combines with J gene TRBJ2-5; TRBD2 matches at 11 bases. CDR1 is SGHRS and CDR2 is YFSETQ in the germline V gene. The CDR3 spans 16 residues. With V trimmed by 0 bases and J by 5 bases, 6 bases remained unmatched. CDR3 coding DNA: TGCGCCAGCAGCTTGGGACTAGCGGGACTAGGGGAGACCCAGTACTTC. Its translation is CASSLGLAGLGETQYF.